These T cell receptor beta chains were read from a single sample in a study of blood T cell repertoires in COVID-19. The data were produced by immunoSEQ multiplex PCR, yet TCRdb's version contains in-frame clones alone and is incomplete. The table has about 190,000 clones, around 83% seen once; the top ten hold roughly 6.1%. Sequenced input: peripheral blood. Receptor source: a woman aged 40 to 50 with acute or convalescent COVID-19. The CDR3 runs from the conserved cysteine through the conserved F or W. For some rows the clone size is stated as once, few or many, or as a class when expanded; others skip it.

size	V	J	CDR3
-	TRBV28	TRBJ1-2	CASSELGTPYGYTF
-	TRBV2	TRBJ2-3	CASQPGGGTDTQYF
-	TRBV5-1	TRBJ2-7	CASSPGGTGVYEQYF
few	TRBV19	TRBJ1-4	CASSIWDRAEKLFF
-	TRBV4-2	TRBJ2-5	CASSQGGVQETQYF
-	TRBV30	TRBJ2-1	CAWSVWGQGGYNEQFF
-	TRBV9	TRBJ1-2	CASRRQDYGYTF
few	TRBV9	TRBJ2-1	CASSVGSGGEQFF
-	TRBV7-6	TRBJ1-3	CASSSGGSGNTIYF
-	TRBV9	TRBJ2-5	CASSVALGAQETQYF
once	TRBV12-3/TRBV12-4	TRBJ2-7	CASTSQLGGEQYF
-	TRBV25-1	TRBJ2-5	CADYPKRDFWRETQYF
-	TRBV7-6	TRBJ2-2	CASSSPTSGRYIASTGELFF
-	TRBV19	TRBJ2-5	CASSPWERQETQYF
-	TRBV24-1	TRBJ2-2	CATSDLGGSRTGELFF
-	TRBV6-5	TRBJ2-7	CATRTGTNPTYEQYF
few	TRBV18	TRBJ1-2	CASSPGQGSYGYTF
once	TRBV7-2	TRBJ1-2	CASRETNYGYTF
-	TRBV7-2	TRBJ2-1	CATSEWATSVVF
-	TRBV5-5	TRBJ2-3	CASGLRDTQYF
-	TRBV11-2	TRBJ1-1	CASSFPITGTGTFEAFF
-	TRBV2	TRBJ1-1	CASSVHSRGLLGAFF
-	TRBV9	TRBJ1-4	CASSGFRGFNEKLFF
-	TRBV6-5	TRBJ2-7	CASGGGSYEQYF
-	TRBV6-6	TRBJ2-1	CASSPATSGPNEQFF
once	TRBV13	TRBJ2-2	CASSWTGGTGELFF
-	TRBV27	TRBJ1-3	CASSSGTGNTIYF
once	TRBV28	TRBJ2-6	CASSQRGRGGGNSGANVLTF
-	TRBV28	TRBJ1-2	CASSSYRAGGGYTF
once	TRBV10-1	TRBJ1-5	CASSRRRAQHF
-	TRBV6-4	TRBJ1-5	CASYPGTPHVSNQPQHF
-	TRBV12-3/TRBV12-4	TRBJ1-3	CASRAGGGNTIYF
-	TRBV5-8	TRBJ2-5	CASSLGQSQETQYF
-	TRBV19	TRBJ2-1	CASSRKPPGLSYYNEQFF
-	TRBV28	TRBJ2-7	CATGLSDRTEQYF
few	TRBV7-8	TRBJ2-7	CASSSGTGLYEQYF
-	TRBV2	TRBJ2-7	CASRDGQGNSYEQYF
-	TRBV30	TRBJ2-2	CAWSVWVAGSTGELFF
once	TRBV5-1	TRBJ1-4	CASSTGTATNEKLFF
-	TRBV18	TRBJ1-5	CASTTGPSNQPQHF
few	TRBV6-1	TRBJ1-5	CASSEAGGSGNQPQHF
-	TRBV25-1	TRBJ1-5	CASSPATGGAGQPQHF
-	TRBV19	TRBJ2-1	CASRPGGQGPYNEQFF
-	TRBV20-1	TRBJ2-4	CSASSEGSLAKNIQYF
-	TRBV6-7	TRBJ1-1	CASRPGQGAEVNTEAFF
-	TRBV7-2	TRBJ2-5	CASSLGGTQETQYF
few	TRBV2	TRBJ1-1	CASLHTEAFF
-	TRBV5-1	TRBJ2-1	CASSLWGTGGSDEQFF
medium-sized	TRBV5-8	TRBJ2-7	CASSLVPSGAYEQYF